Below are 31 T cell receptor beta chains sequenced from a single sample in a study of blood T cell repertoires in COVID-19. Using immunoSEQ multiplex PCR, the repertoire was profiled, and TCRdb retains in-frame clones only, with some absent. The repertoire holds under 300,000 clones, with approximately 90% as singletons. The sample consisted of PBMCs or T cells enriched from blood (not recorded which). These receptors originate from a young woman who had recovered from COVID-19.

This clone was recorded a few times. The chain joins TRBV5-6 to TRBJ2-2; D call uncertain. V lost 4 bases, J lost 1 base, and 2 bases lay in between. Germline lookup yields CDR1 SGHDT and CDR2 YYEEEE. This CDR3 has 12 amino acids. This CDR3 reads CASSLNTGELFF. The CDR3 DNA is TGTGCCAGCAGCCTGAACACCGGGGAGCTGTTTTTT. Variable domain in full (rest from reference TRBV5-6 and TRBJ2-2): DAGVTQSPTHLIKTRGQQVTLRCSPKSGHDTVSWYQQALGQGPQFIFQYYEEEERQRGNFPDRFSGHQFPNYSSELNVNALLLGDSALYLCASSLNTGELFFGEGSRLTVL.

The rearrangement links TRBV5-1 to TRBJ2-7; 7 positions match TRBD1. The CDR3 contains 12 residues. With 3 bases clipped from V and 6 bases from J, the junction kept 3 bases outside the gene matches. Germline-derived CDR1 and CDR2 are SGHRS and YFSETQ. The DNA for the CDR3 is TGCGCCAGCAGCTACGACAGGGCCGAGCAGTACTTC. Translating gives CASSYDRAEQYF.

This clone was seen only once. This rearrangement joins TRBV5-1 to TRBJ1-1; TRBD1 might be the D (6 bases). V lost 4 bases to trimming and J lost 8 bases, with 21 bases between them. This CDR3 region has 15 residues. Germline V gene sequence: CDR1 SGHRS, CDR2 YFSETQ. The CDR3 bases are TGCGCCAGCAGCCCAATCGGACAGCCGGGTAAGGAAGCTTTCTTT. Residues: CASSPIGQPGKEAFF.

The genes are TRBV4-1 and TRBJ2-7, with D unclear. The V end lost 0 bases, the J end lost 1 base, and 13 bases lay between the germline ends. CDR3 length: 16 residues. CDR1 and CDR2 from the germline V gene are MGHRA and YSYEKL. The CDR3 DNA follows: TGCGCCAGCAGCCAAGAAGAGAACGTCGCATCCTACGAGCAGTACTTC. Encoded protein: CASSQEENVASYEQYF.

The count of this clone is one. V gene TRBV7-6 combines with J gene TRBJ1-6; D gene uncertain. V lost 1 base to trimming and J lost 7 bases, with 11 bases between them. CDR1 is SGHVS and CDR2 is FNYEAQ in the germline V gene. This CDR3 has 15 amino acids. The CDR3 sequence: CASSLVGDTNSPLHF. The DNA of the CDR3 is TGTGCCAGCAGCTTAGTGGGCGATACAAATTCACCCCTCCACTTT.

This chain's CDR3 is CASREDSSNQPQHF. CDR3 DNA: TGTGCCAGCAGAGAGGACAGTAGCAATCAGCCCCAGCATTTT. The chain is built from TRBV2 and TRBJ1-5; D possibly corresponds to TRBD1 (6 bases). CDR1 SNHLY and CDR2 FYNNEI come from the germline V gene. Trimming left V 6 bases short and J 0 bases short, with 9 bases between. The CDR3 is made up of 14 amino acids.

This clone was seen a few times. V and J are TRBV7-6 and TRBJ1-1, with 7 positions matching TRBD1. CDR1 SGHVS and CDR2 FNYEAQ come from the germline V gene. Trimming removed 5 bases from V and 5 bases from J; junction bases left unmatched: 8. This CDR3 has 14 residues. The CDR3, as DNA: TGTGCCAGCAGCCGACAGGGTCCGAGGACTGAAGCTTTCTTT. This translates into CASSRQGPRTEAFF.

This clone has only one observation. The rearrangement links TRBV4-1 to TRBJ1-1; TRBD1 matches 8 bases. V shed 4 bases and J 2 bases; nucleotides not matched to a gene: 3. Germline CDR1 is MGHRA and CDR2 is YSYEKL. This CDR3 contains 14 residues. The CDR3 reads CASSPGQGNTEAFF. DNA for the CDR3: TGCGCCAGCAGCCCCGGACAGGGAAACACTGAAGCTTTCTTT.

The V gene is TRBV7-9, the J gene TRBJ1-1; D call uncertain. Trimming cost V 4 bases and J 4 bases, with 10 bases left between them. CDR3 size: 13 residues. Germline CDR1 reads SEHNR; CDR2 reads FQNEAQ (reference sequence). The CDR3 loop reads CASSYGVSTEAFF. The CDR3 DNA is TGTGCCAGCAGCTACGGGGTTAGCACTGAAGCTTTCTTT.

The gene calls are TRBV18 and TRBJ1-6; 12 bases are a match to TRBD1. Trimming took 6 bases from V and 7 from J; bases not matched to a gene: 4. The CDR3 has 15 residues. In germline, CDR1 is KGHSH, CDR2 LQKENI. CDR3 in amino acids: CASSPGQGANSPLHF. Written as DNA, the CDR3 is TGTGCCAGCTCGCCGGGACAGGGGGCGAATTCACCCCTCCACTTT.

V usage is TRBV5-4 and J usage is TRBJ2-5; D is possibly TRBD2 (5 bases). V was shortened by 4 bases and J by 7 bases, with 26 bases between the two germline ends. CDR1 is SGHNT, CDR2 YYREEE, per germline (reference sequence). The CDR3 length is 17 residues. The CDR3 DNA follows: TGTGCCAGCAGCCCAATCCGGGGATCGGGGAACGGAGTGACCCAGTACTTC. Translating it yields CASSPIRGSGNGVTQYF.

The J gene is TRBJ2-5, the V gene TRBV5-1; 12 bases fit TRBD1. Germline V gives CDR1 SGHRS, CDR2 YFSETQ. The V gene end was trimmed by 3 bases and the J gene end by 5 bases; junction bases not matched to a gene: 14. The CDR3 contains 18 residues. This CDR3 reads CASSYNAAGQGAGETQYF. The CDR3 DNA sequence: TGCGCCAGCAGCTACAACGCGGCGGGACAGGGGGCTGGGGAGACCCAGTACTTC. Supplemented by reference TRBV5-1 and TRBJ2-5, the full variable domain reads KAGVTQTPRYLIKTRGQQVTLSCSPISGHRSVSWYQQTPGQGLQFLFEYFSETQRNKGNFPGRFSGRQFSNSRSEMNVSTLELGDSALYLCASSYNAAGQGAGETQYFGPGTRLLVL.

The V call is TRBV6-5, the J call TRBJ2-1; D is perhaps TRBD2 (6 bases). Between the trimmed V and J ends, which lost 7 bases and 3 bases, there was a span of 16 bases. This CDR3 region has 15 residues. CDR1 MNHEY and CDR2 SVGAGI come from the germline V gene. In DNA, the CDR3 is TGTGCCAGCACCAAAGGGGACGGGGGCTACAATGAGCAGTTCTTC. Its protein is CASTKGDGGYNEQFF.

V is TRBV25-1 and J is TRBJ1-1; TRBD1 aligns across 9 bases. J gave up 7 bases and V 5 bases, and 11 bases lay outside the gene matches. The CDR3 is 15 residues long. Germline CDR1 MGHDK, CDR2 SYGVNS. The CDR3: CASSTMIQGANEAFF. In DNA form, the CDR3 reads TGTGCCAGCAGTACCATGATACAGGGGGCTAATGAAGCTTTCTTT.

V usage is TRBV6-5 and J usage is TRBJ2-5; D uncertain. The V end was cut by 4 bases, the J end by 0 bases, with 9 bases between. Germline V gives CDR1 MNHEY, CDR2 SVGAGI. The CDR3 runs to 14 residues. This CDR3 reads CASSSPPDQETQYF. The CDR3 region has the DNA TGTGCCAGCAGTTCTCCCCCAGACCAAGAGACCCAGTACTTC.

This clone has just a few counts. This rearrangement joins TRBV27 to TRBJ1-6, with 8 bases fitting TRBD1. Germline CDR1 is MNHEY and CDR2 is SMNVEV (reference sequence). This CDR3 contains 17 residues. V shed 2 bases and J 1 base; nucleotides not matched to a gene: 4. CDR3 loop: CASSLGQGASYNSPLHF. The DNA of the CDR3 is TGTGCCAGCAGTTTAGGCCAGGGGGCTTCCTATAATTCACCCCTCCACTTT.

The rearrangement links TRBV14 to TRBJ2-7, with D possibly matching TRBD2 (5 bases). V lost 1 base and J 4 bases, leaving 17 bases between the germline ends. This CDR3 comprises 16 residues. The germline V gene encodes CDR1 SGHDN and CDR2 FVKESK. DNA of the CDR3: TGTGCCAGCAGCCAAGGAAGAGGAGGACGTTTGTACGAGCAGTACTTC. Translated, it gives CASSQGRGGRLYEQYF.

The genes are TRBV6-5 and TRBJ1-2, with D perhaps TRBD1 (6 bases). The germline CDR1 and CDR2 sequences are MNHEY and SVGAGI. Trimming removed 6 bases at V and 4 bases at J, with 12 bases between. The CDR3 length is 13 residues. The CDR3: CASRSTGTYGYTF. DNA for the CDR3: TGTGCCAGCAGGTCGACAGGTACCTATGGCTACACCTTC.

The chain uses TRBV2 and TRBJ1-4; TRBD1 matches at 7 bases. CDR1 SNHLY and CDR2 FYNNEI come from the germline V gene. The CDR3 covers 17 residues. V lost 7 bases to trimming and J lost 0 bases; unmatched junction nucleotides: 11. The CDR3 spells CASTRGGTAATNEKLFF. CDR3 coding DNA: TGTGCCAGCACTAGAGGGGGGACAGCCGCAACTAATGAAAAACTGTTTTTT. Drawing the rest from reference TRBV2 and TRBJ1-4, the complete variable domain is EPEVTQTPSHQVTQMGQEVILRCVPISNHLYFYWYRQILGQKVEFLVSFYNNEISEKSEIFDDQFSVERPDGSNFTLKIRSTKLEDSAMYFCASTRGGTAATNEKLFFGSGTQLSVL.

This clone was picked up one time. This chain joins TRBV27 and TRBJ1-2; 11 nucleotides line up with TRBD1. V shed 9 bases and J 3 bases; nucleotides not matched to a gene: 6. CDR1 and CDR2 (germline): MNHEY, SMNVEV (reference sequence). This CDR3 spans 14 amino acids. As DNA, the CDR3 is TGTGCCAGTAAAGGACAGGGGGCTTACTATGGCTACACCTTC. Encoded protein: CASKGQGAYYGYTF.

The V and J genes are TRBV12-3 or TRBV12-4 and TRBJ1-5; no definite D call. The ends were cut back, 3 bases at V and 4 bases at J, with 7 bases in the middle. The CDR3 loop spans 13 amino acids. The chain's CDR3 is CASSLARNQPQHF. For the CDR3, the DNA is TGTGCCAGCAGTTTGGCGAGGAATCAGCCCCAGCATTTT.

This sequence joins TRBV7-2 and TRBJ1-3; 7 bases fit TRBD1. The CDR3 runs to 15 residues. Trimming at V came to 5 bases and at J to 0 bases, leaving 4 bases not matched to a gene. From germline, CDR1 is SGHTA and CDR2 FQGNSA. DNA of the CDR3: TGTGCCAGCAGCGAACAGGGGAGCTCTGGAAACACCATATATTTT. The encoded protein is CASSEQGSSGNTIYF.

This rearrangement joins TRBV9 to TRBJ2-7, with 11 bases that match TRBD1. Losses at the gene ends were 3 bases for V and 0 bases for J; bases not matched to a gene: 11. The CDR3 is 18 amino acids. Germline V gene sequence: CDR1 SGDLS, CDR2 YYNGEE. The CDR3 region has the DNA TGTGCCAGCAGCGGGACACCGGGACAGGGGGAAAGCTCCTACGAGCAGTACTTC. It translates to CASSGTPGQGESSYEQYF. Full variable domain (missing parts from reference TRBV9 and TRBJ2-7): DSGVTQTPKHLITATGQRVTLRCSPRSGDLSVYWYQQSLDQGLQFLIQYYNGEERAKGNILERFSAQQFPDLHSELNLSSLELGDSALYFCASSGTPGQGESSYEQYFGPGTRLTVT.

This clone was seen a single time. This chain connects TRBV19 to TRBJ1-5; D may be TRBD1 (6 bases). Trimming removed 6 bases at V and 5 bases at J, with 17 bases between. Per the germline V gene, CDR1 is LNHDA and CDR2 is SQIVND (reference sequence). CDR3 length: 15 residues. CDR3 sequence: CASRAWTDKDQPQHF. The CDR3 coding sequence is TGTGCCAGTAGGGCCTGGACAGACAAAGATCAGCCCCAGCATTTT.

Only one count was recorded for this clone. The V call is TRBV5-1, the J call TRBJ2-7, with 8 positions matching TRBD1. After removal of 4 bases from V and 6 bases from J, the junction contained 9 bases not matched to a gene. In germline, CDR1 is SGHRS, CDR2 YFSETQ. CDR3 length: 14 amino acids. DNA for the CDR3: TGCGCCAGCAGCAATCCACAGGGGGTAGGCGAGCAGTACTTC. Amino acid sequence: CASSNPQGVGEQYF.

The chain combines TRBV4-2 with TRBJ2-1; a weak D match, TRBD2 (6 bases). Germline values: CDR1 LGHNA, CDR2 YNFKEQ. This CDR3 has 15 residues. Deletions cut 0 bases from V and 6 bases from J, with 12 bases between. The CDR3: CASSQDPFGGNEQFF. The CDR3 bases are TGTGCCAGCAGCCAAGACCCTTTCGGGGGCAATGAGCAGTTCTTC.

This chain uses TRBV7-3 with TRBJ1-1; unclear D gene. The CDR3 length is 13 residues. CDR1 is SGHTA and CDR2 is FQGTGA in the germline V gene. The V and J ends lost 2 bases and 4 bases respectively, with 8 bases between them. The CDR3 spells CASSLGAGTEAFF. CDR3 DNA sequence: TGTGCCAGCAGCTTAGGTGCGGGCACTGAAGCTTTCTTT.

V usage is TRBV11-2 and J usage is TRBJ2-2, with 8 bases identical to TRBD1. Germline V gene data show CDR1 as SGHAT and CDR2 as FQNNGV. The CDR3 has 13 amino acids. V dropped 5 bases and J dropped 7; count of bases not matched to a gene: 3. CDR3 amino acids: CASSTQGGGELFF. The CDR3 nucleotides are TGTGCCAGCAGCACACAGGGGGGCGGGGAGCTGTTTTTT.

The V and J genes are TRBV11-2 and TRBJ2-1, with TRBD2 matching over 8 bases. The CDR3 totals 16 residues. V lost 5 bases and J lost 0; bases outside the gene matches: 6. Germline assignment: CDR1 SGHAT and CDR2 FQNNGV. Here the CDR3 DNA reads TGTGCCAGCAGCAACCAGCGGGGGAGCTCCTACAATGAGCAGTTCTTC. It translates to CASSNQRGSSYNEQFF.

This rearrangement joins TRBV28 to TRBJ1-2, with D possibly matching TRBD1 (5 bases). The ends were cut back, 10 bases at V and 2 bases at J, with 17 bases in the middle. Germline-derived CDR1 and CDR2 are MDHEN and SYDVKM. The CDR3 spans 14 residues. The CDR3 nucleotides read TGTGCCATCAACATGGGGGGGACGAACTATGGCTACACCTTC. Its translation is CAINMGGTNYGYTF.

The chain combines TRBV5-1 with TRBJ1-6, with D unresolved. There are 15 residues in the CDR3. The V and J ends lost 4 bases and 6 bases respectively, with 14 bases between them. Germline lookup yields CDR1 SGHRS and CDR2 YFSETQ. The CDR3: CASSVANLRNSPLHF. CDR3 in DNA: TGCGCCAGCAGCGTAGCTAATCTCCGTAATTCACCCCTCCACTTT. The full variable domain, with the rest looked up from reference TRBV5-1 and TRBJ1-6, is KAGVTQTPRYLIKTRGQQVTLSCSPISGHRSVSWYQQTPGQGLQFLFEYFSETQRNKGNFPGRFSGRQFSNSRSEMNVSTLELGDSALYLCASSVANLRNSPLHFGNGTRLTVT.